This T cell receptor beta chain is drawn from a study of T cell responses to AZD1222 COVID-19 vaccine. Whole-study results and caveats: Reportedly, nearly half of unique spike TCRs recognized epitopes outside B.1.351/B.1.1.7 mutations. Only 5 or 6 individuals given AZD1222 were seropositive at baseline.

As regards this clone: Its antigen is currently unknown.

Germline-derived CDR1 and CDR2 are SGDLS and YYNGEE. V shed 3 bases and J shed 1 base, with 13 bases lying between them. This CDR3 spans 15 amino acids. This table comes from immunoSEQ multiplex PCR, and its TCRdb copy is limited to in-frame clones, with some not included. The table lists around 78,000 clones, 90% of them singletons. The TCR comes from an adult who received the AZD1222 COVID-19 vaccine. The V gene is TRBV9, the J gene TRBJ1-1; no clear D gene. This specimen consisted of peripheral blood, obtained 28 days after the second AZD1222 dose. CDR3 in amino acids: CASSAHEGGNTEAFF. In DNA form, the CDR3 reads TGTGCCAGCAGCGCCCACGAGGGAGGGAACACTGAAGCTTTCTTT.